This T cell receptor beta chain was identified in a study of T cell responses to AZD1222 COVID-19 vaccine. Overall study findings and caveats: The breadth and depth of Spike-specific TCRs increased once two AZD1222 doses had been given. Most donors were white British, females outnumbered males, and clonal diversity was possibly underestimated.

A word on this clone: No antigen is known for it.

Germline-derived CDR1 and CDR2 are GTSNPN and SVGIG (reference sequence). This CDR3 spans 13 amino acids. The J segment lost 7 bases and the V segment lost 4 bases, leaving 4 bases of the junction unmatched. Sequenced by immunoSEQ multiplex PCR; TCRdb stores in-frame clones only, minus some. The top ten clones hold under 25% of a sample with tens of thousands of clones, around 81% of them seen once. The sequencing here drew on peripheral blood, taken on day 0 of AZD1222 vaccination. The chain is built from TRBV30 and TRBJ2-1, with TRBD2 matching over 10 bases. This receptor was obtained from an adult in good health. CDR3 loop: CAWNSGRRNEQFF. The CDR3 DNA sequence: TGTGCCTGGAATAGCGGGAGGCGGAATGAGCAGTTCTTC.